This entry is about one TCR beta chain. Sequencing was performed with immunoSEQ multiplex PCR; in TCRdb, only in-frame clones are kept and a portion is missing. The sample has about 50,000 clones; around nine tenths are singletons. These data belong to a study of T cell changes during pregnancy in multiple sclerosis. Material: CD4+ T cells from peripheral blood mononuclear cells, obtained after pregnancy. This TCR was sampled from a female donor with multiple sclerosis, enrolled in a pregnancy study.

CDR3 amino acids: CASQGGIYEQYF. The CDR3 bases are TGTGCCTCCCAAGGAGGGATTTACGAGCAGTACTTC. The gene calls are TRBV25-1 and TRBJ2-7; D may be TRBD2 (6 bases). V lost 11 bases and J lost 4, with 15 bases in between. CDR1 is MGHDK and CDR2 is SYGVNS in the germline V gene. The CDR3 loop spans 12 amino acids.